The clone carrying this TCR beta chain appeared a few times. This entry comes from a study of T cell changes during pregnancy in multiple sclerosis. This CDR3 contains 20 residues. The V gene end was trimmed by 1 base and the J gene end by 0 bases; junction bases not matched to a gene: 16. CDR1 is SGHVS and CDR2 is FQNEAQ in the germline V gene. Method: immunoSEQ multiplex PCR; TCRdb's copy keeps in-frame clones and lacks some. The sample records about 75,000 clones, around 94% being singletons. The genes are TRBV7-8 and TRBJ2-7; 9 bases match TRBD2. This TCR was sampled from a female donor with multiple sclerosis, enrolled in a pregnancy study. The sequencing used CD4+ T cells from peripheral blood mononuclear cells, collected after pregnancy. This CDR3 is CASSLGYASGTRRSSYEQYF. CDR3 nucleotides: TGTGCCAGCAGCTTAGGATACGCTAGCGGGACTCGCCGGAGCTCCTACGAGCAGTACTTC.